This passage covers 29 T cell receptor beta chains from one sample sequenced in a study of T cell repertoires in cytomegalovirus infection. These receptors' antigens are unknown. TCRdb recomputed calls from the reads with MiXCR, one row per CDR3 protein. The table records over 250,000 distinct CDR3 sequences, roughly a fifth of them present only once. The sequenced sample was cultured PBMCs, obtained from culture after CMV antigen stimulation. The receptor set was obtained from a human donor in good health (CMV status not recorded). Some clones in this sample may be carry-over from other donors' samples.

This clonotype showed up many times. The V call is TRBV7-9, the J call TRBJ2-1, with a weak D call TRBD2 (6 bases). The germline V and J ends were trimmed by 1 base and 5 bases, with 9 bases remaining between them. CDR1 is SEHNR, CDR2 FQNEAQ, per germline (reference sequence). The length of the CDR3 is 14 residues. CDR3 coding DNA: TGTGCCAGCAGCTTAGTGGCTAGCGACAATGAGCAGTTCTTC. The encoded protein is CASSLVASDNEQFF.

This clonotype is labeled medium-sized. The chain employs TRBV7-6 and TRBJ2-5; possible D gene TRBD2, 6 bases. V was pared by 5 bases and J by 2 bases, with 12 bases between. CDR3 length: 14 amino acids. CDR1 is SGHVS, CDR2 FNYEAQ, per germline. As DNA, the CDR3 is TGTGCCAGCAGCCCCTCGACTAGACAAGAGACCCAGTACTTC. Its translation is CASSPSTRQETQYF.

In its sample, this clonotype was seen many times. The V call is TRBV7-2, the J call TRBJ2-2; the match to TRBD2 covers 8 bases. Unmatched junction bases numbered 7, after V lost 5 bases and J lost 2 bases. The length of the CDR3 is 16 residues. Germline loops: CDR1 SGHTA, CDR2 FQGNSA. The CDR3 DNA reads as TGTGCCAGCAGCCTAAAAGCGGGAGTCAACACCGGGGAGCTGTTTTTT. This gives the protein CASSLKAGVNTGELFF.

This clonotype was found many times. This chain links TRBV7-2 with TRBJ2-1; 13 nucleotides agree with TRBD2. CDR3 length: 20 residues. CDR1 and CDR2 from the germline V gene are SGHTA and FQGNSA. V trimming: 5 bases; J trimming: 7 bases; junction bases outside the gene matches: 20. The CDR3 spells CASSRKYGLAGVNVGNEQFF. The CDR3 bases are TGTGCCAGCAGCCGAAAATATGGACTAGCGGGAGTAAACGTTGGGAATGAGCAGTTCTTC.

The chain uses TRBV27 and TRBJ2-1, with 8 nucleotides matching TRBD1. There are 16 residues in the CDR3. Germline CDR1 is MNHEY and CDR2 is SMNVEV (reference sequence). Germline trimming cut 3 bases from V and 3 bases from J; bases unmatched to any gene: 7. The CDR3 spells CASSFGRTGGYNEQFF. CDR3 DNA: TGTGCCAGCAGTTTTGGCCGAACAGGGGGCTACAATGAGCAGTTCTTC.

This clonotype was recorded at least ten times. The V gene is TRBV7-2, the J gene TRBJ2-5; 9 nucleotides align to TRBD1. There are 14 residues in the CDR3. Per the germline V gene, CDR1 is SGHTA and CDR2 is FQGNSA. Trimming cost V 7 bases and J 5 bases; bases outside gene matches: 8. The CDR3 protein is CASTEATGGETQYF. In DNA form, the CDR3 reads TGTGCCAGCACCGAAGCGACAGGGGGGGAGACCCAGTACTTC.

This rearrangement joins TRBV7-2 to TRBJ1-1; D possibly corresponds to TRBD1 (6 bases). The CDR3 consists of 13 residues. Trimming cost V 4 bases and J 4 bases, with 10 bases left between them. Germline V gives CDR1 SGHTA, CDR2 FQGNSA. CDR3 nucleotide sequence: TGTGCCAGCAGCTCAGGACAGAGCACTGAAGCTTTCTTT. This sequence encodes CASSSGQSTEAFF.

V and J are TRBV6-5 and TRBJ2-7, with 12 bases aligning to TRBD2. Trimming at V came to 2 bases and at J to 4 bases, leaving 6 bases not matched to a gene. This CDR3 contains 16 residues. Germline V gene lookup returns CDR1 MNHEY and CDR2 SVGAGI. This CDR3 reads CASSYTGLAGIYEQYF. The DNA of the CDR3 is TGTGCCAGCAGTTACACCGGACTAGCGGGAATTTACGAGCAGTACTTC.

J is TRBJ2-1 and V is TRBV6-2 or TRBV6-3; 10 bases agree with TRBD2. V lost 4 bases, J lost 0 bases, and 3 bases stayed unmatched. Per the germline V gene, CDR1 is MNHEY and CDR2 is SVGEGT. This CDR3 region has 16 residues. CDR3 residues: CASSLPSGSSYNEQFF. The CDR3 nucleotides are TGTGCCAGCAGTTTGCCTAGCGGGAGCTCCTACAATGAGCAGTTCTTC.

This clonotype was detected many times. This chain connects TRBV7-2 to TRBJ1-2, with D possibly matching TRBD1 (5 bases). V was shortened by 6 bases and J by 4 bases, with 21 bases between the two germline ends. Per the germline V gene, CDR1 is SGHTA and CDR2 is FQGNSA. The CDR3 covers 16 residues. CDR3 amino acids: CASSGDPGRRTYGYTF. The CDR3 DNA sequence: TGTGCCAGCAGTGGAGACCCGGGACGGAGGACCTATGGCTACACCTTC.

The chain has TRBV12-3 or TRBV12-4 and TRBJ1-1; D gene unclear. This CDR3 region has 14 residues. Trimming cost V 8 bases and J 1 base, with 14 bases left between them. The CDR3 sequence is CASSLFSGNTEAFF. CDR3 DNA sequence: TGTGCCAGCTCTCTTTTTTCGGGGAACACTGAAGCTTTCTTT.

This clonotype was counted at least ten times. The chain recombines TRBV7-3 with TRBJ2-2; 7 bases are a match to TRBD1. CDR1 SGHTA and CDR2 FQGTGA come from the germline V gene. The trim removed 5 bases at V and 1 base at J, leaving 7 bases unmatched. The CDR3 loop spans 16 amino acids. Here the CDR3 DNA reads TGTGCCAGCAGCCGCTCGACAGGGAAGAACACCGGGGAGCTGTTTTTT. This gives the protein CASSRSTGKNTGELFF.

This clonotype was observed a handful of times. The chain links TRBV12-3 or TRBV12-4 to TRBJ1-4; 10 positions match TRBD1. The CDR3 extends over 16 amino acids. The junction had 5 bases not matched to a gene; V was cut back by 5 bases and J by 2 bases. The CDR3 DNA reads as TGTGCCAGCAGTGGGGGACAGGGGCATACTAATGAAAAACTGTTTTTT. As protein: CASSGGQGHTNEKLFF.

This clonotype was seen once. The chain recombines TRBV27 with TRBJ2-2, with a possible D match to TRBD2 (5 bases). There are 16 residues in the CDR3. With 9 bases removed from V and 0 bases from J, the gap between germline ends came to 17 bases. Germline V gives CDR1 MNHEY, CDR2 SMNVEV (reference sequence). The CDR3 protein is CASYWGLATNTGELFF. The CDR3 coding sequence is TGTGCCAGTTACTGGGGTCTAGCTACGAACACCGGGGAGCTGTTTTTT.

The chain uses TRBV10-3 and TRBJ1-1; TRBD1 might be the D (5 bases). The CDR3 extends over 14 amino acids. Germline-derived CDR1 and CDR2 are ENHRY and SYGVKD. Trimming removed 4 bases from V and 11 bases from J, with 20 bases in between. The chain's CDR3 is CAISAPRGSRGAFF. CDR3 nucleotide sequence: TGTGCCATCAGTGCCCCGCGGGGGTCGAGGGGTGCTTTCTTT.

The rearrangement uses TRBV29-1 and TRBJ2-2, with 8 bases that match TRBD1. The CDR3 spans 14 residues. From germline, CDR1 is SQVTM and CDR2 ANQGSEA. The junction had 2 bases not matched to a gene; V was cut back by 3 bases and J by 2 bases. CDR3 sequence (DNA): TGCAGCGTTGACAGGGGGCTAAACACCGGGGAGCTGTTTTTT. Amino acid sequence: CSVDRGLNTGELFF.

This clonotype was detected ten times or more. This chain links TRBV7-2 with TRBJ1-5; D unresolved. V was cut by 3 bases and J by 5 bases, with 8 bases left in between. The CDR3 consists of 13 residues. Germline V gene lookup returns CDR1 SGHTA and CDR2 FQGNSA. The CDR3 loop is CASSFGSHQPQHF. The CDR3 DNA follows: TGTGCCAGCAGCTTCGGGTCCCATCAGCCCCAGCATTTT.

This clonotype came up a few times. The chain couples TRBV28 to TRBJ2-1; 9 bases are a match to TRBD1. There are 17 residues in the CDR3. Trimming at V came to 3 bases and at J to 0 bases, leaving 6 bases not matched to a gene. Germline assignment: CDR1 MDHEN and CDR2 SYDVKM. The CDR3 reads CASSFGSGQGSYNEQFF. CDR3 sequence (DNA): TGTGCCAGCAGTTTTGGGTCGGGACAGGGCTCCTACAATGAGCAGTTCTTC.

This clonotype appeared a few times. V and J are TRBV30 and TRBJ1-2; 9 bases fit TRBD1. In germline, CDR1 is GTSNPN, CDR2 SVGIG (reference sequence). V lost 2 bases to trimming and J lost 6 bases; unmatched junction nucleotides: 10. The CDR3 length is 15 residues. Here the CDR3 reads CAWSNVQQGANGYTF. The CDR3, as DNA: TGTGCCTGGAGTAATGTTCAACAGGGGGCGAATGGCTACACCTTC. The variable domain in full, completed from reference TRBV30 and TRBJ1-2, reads SQTIHQWPATLVQPVGSPLSLECTVEGTSNPNLYWYRQAAGRGLQLLFYSVGIGQISSEVPQNLSASRPQDRQFILSSKKLLLSDSGFYLCAWSNVQQGANGYTFGSGTRLTVV.

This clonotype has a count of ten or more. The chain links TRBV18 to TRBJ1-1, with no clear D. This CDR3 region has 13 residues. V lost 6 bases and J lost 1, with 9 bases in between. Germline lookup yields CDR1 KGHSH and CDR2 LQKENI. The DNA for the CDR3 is TGTGCCAGCTCGGGAGGCGAGAACACTGAAGCTTTCTTT. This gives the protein CASSGGENTEAFF. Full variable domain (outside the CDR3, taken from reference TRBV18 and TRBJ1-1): NAGVMQNPRHLVRRRGQEARLRCSPMKGHSHVYWYRQLPEEGLKFMVYLQKENIIDESGMPKERFSAEFPKEGPSILRIQQVVRGDSAAYFCASSGGENTEAFFGQGTRLTVV.

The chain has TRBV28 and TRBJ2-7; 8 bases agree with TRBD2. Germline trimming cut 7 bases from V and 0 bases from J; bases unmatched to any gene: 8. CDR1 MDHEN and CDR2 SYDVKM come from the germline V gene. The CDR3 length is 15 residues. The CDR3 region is CASTKAGTSSYEQYF. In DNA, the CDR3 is TGTGCCAGCACCAAGGCCGGGACTAGCTCCTACGAGCAGTACTTC.

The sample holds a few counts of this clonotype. The DNA for the CDR3 is TGTGCCAGCAGTTCAAAACCGGGACAGGAGCAGTATTTT. The encoded protein is CASSSKPGQEQYF. The chain couples TRBV27 to TRBJ2-3, with 8 positions matching TRBD1. The germline V gene encodes CDR1 MNHEY and CDR2 SMNVEV (reference sequence). The length of the CDR3 is 13 residues. V lost 4 bases and J lost 11; bases outside the gene matches: 8.

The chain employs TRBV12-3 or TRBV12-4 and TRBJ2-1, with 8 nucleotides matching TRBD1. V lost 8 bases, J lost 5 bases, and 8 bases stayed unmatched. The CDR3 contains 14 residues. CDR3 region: CASASQGAHNEQFF. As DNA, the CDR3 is TGTGCCAGCGCGTCTCAGGGGGCGCACAATGAGCAGTTCTTC.

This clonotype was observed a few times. Here the CDR3 reads CASSWDLGASLMETQYF. In nucleotides, the CDR3 is TGTGCCAGCAGCTGGGACCTAGGGGCTAGCTTGATGGAGACCCAGTACTTC. The J gene is TRBJ2-5, the V gene TRBV5-4; perhaps D is TRBD1 or TRBD2 (5 bases each). V lost 3 bases and J 5 bases, leaving 23 bases between the germline ends. CDR1 and CDR2 (germline): SGHNT, YYREEE (reference sequence). The CDR3 contains 17 residues.

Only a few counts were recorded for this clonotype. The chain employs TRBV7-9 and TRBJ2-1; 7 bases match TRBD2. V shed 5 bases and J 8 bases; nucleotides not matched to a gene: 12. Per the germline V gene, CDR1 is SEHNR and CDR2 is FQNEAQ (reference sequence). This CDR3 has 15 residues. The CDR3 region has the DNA TGTGCCAGCAGCCTAATCAGCGGGGAGTCCTATGAGCAGTTCTTC. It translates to CASSLISGESYEQFF.

The CDR3 DNA sequence: TGTGCCAGCAGTATTGGGGGACACCAAGAGACCCAGTACTTC. Translating gives CASSIGGHQETQYF. The chain uses TRBV6-1 and TRBJ2-5; D might be TRBD1 or TRBD2, each matching 5 bases. The length of the CDR3 is 14 residues. Germline loops: CDR1 MNHNS, CDR2 SASEGT. V lost 5 bases and J lost 0, with 10 bases in between.

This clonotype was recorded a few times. The CDR3 DNA reads as TGTGCCAGCAGCCGAGGGACTGTGCCCTCCTACGAGCAGTACTTC. Translating it yields CASSRGTVPSYEQYF. The chain couples TRBV9 to TRBJ2-7; tentatively, D is TRBD2 (6 bases). The CDR3 contains 15 residues. Germline V gives CDR1 SGDLS, CDR2 YYNGEE. Trimming shortened V by 4 bases and J by 0 bases, and 14 bases separated the two germline ends.

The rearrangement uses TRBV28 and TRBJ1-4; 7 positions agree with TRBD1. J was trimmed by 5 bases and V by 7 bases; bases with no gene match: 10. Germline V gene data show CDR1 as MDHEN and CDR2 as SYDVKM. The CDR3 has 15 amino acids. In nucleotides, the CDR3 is TGTGCCAGCACCCAGGGGGGGGCCGGCAATGAAAAACTGTTTTTT. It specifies CASTQGGAGNEKLFF.

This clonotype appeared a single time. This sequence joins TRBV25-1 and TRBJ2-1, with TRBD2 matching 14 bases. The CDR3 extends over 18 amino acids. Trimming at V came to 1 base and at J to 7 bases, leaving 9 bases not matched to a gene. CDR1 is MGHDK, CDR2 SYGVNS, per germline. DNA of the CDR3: TGTGCCAGCAGTGAATCGGGGACTAGCGGGAGAAAAGGGAATGAGCAGTTCTTC. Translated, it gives CASSESGTSGRKGNEQFF.